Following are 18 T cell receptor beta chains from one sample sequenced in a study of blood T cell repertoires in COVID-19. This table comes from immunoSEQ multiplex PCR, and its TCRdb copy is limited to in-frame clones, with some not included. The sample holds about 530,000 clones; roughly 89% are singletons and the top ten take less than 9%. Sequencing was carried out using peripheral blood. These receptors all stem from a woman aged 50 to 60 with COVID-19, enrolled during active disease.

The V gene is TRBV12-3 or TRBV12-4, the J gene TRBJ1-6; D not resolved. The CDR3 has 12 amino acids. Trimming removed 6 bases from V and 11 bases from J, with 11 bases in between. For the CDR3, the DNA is TGTGCCAGCAGCATCGGGTCGACACCCCTCCACTTT. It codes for CASSIGSTPLHF.

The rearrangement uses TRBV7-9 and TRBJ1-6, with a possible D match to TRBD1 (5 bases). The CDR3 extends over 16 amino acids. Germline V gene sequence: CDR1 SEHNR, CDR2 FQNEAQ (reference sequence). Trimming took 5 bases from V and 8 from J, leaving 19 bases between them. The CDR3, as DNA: TGTGCCAGCAGCCCCCCTTGGGGAGGGACGGATTCACCCCTCCACTTT. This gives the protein CASSPPWGGTDSPLHF.

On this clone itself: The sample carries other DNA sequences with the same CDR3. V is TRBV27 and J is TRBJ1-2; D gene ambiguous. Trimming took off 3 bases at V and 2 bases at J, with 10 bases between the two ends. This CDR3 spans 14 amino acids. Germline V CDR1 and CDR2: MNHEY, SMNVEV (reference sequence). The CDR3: CASSFAGSNYGYTF. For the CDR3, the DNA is TGTGCCAGCAGTTTTGCGGGATCCAACTATGGCTACACCTTC.

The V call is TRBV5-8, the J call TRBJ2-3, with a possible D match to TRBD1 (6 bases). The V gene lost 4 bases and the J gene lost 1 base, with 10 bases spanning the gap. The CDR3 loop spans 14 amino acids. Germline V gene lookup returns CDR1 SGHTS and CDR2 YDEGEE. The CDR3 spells CASSLRQGTDTQYF. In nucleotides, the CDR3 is TGTGCCAGCAGCCTAAGACAGGGCACAGATACGCAGTATTTT.

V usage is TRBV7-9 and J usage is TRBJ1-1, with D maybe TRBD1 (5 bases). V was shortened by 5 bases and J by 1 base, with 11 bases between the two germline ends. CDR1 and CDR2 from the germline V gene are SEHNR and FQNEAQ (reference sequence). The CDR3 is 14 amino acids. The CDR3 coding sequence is TGTGCCAGCAGCCAGGGACTCCCGAACACTGAAGCTTTCTTT. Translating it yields CASSQGLPNTEAFF.

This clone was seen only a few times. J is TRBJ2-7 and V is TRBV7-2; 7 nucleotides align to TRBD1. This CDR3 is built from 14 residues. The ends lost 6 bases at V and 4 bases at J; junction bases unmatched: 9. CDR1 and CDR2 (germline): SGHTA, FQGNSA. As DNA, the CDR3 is TGTGCCAGCAGTACTGACAGGGTTGGGTACGAGCAGTACTTC. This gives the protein CASSTDRVGYEQYF.

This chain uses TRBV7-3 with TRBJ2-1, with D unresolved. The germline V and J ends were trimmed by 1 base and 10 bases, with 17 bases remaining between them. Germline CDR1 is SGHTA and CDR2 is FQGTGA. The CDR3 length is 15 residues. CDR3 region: CASSLIVSGLEEQFF. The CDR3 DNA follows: TGTGCCAGCAGCTTAATAGTCTCAGGCTTAGAGGAGCAGTTCTTC. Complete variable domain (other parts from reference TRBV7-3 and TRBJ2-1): GAGVSQTPSNKVTEKGKYVELRCDPISGHTALYWYRQSLGQGPEFLIYFQGTGAADDSGLPNDRFFAVRPEGSVSTLKIQRTERGDSAVYLCASSLIVSGLEEQFFGPGTRLTVL.

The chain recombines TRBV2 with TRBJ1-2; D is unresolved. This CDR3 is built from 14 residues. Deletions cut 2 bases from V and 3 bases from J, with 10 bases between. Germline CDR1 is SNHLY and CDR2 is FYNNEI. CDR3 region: CASSELQRDYGYTF. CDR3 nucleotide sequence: TGTGCCAGCAGTGAATTGCAGCGCGACTATGGCTACACCTTC. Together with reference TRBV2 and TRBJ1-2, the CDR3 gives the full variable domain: EPEVTQTPSHQVTQMGQEVILRCVPISNHLYFYWYRQILGQKVEFLVSFYNNEISEKSEIFDDQFSVERPDGSNFTLKIRSTKLEDSAMYFCASSELQRDYGYTFGSGTRLTVV.

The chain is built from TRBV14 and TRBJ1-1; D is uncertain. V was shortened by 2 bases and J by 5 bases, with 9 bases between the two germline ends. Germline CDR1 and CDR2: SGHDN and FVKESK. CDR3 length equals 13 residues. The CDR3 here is CASSQLRGTEAFF. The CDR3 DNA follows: TGTGCCAGCAGCCAATTAAGAGGGACTGAAGCTTTCTTT.

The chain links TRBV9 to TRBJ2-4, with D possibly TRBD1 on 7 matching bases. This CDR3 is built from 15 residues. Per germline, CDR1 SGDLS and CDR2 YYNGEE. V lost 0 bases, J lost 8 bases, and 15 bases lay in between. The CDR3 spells CASSVGAGTGDIQYF. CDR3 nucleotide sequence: TGTGCCAGCAGCGTAGGGGCGGGAACAGGGGACATTCAGTACTTC.

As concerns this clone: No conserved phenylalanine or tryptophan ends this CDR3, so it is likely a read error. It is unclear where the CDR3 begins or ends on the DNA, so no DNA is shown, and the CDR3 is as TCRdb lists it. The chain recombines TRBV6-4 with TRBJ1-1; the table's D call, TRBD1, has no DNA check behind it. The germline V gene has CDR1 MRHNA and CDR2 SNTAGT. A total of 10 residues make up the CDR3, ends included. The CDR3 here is CASLGGLQFE.

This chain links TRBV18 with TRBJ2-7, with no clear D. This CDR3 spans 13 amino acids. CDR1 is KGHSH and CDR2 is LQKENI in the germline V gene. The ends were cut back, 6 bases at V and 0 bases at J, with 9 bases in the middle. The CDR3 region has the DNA TGTGCCAGCTCGCCGACACTCTCCTACGAGCAGTACTTC. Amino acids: CASSPTLSYEQYF.

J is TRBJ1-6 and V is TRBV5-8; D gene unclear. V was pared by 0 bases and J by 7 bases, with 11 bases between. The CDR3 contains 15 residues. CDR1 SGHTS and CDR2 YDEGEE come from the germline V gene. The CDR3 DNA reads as TGTGCCAGCAGCTTGGAGCGTCTAACCAATTCACCCCTCCACTTT. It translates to CASSLERLTNSPLHF.

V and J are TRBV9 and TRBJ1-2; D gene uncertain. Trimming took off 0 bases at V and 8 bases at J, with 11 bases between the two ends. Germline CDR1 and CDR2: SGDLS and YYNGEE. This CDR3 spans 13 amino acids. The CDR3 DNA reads TGTGCCAGCAGCGTAGAGGCTGCGGGGGGCTACACCTTC. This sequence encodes CASSVEAAGGYTF. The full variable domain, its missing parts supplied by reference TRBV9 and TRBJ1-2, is DSGVTQTPKHLITATGQRVTLRCSPRSGDLSVYWYQQSLDQGLQFLIQYYNGEERAKGNILERFSAQQFPDLHSELNLSSLELGDSALYFCASSVEAAGGYTFGSGTRLTVV.

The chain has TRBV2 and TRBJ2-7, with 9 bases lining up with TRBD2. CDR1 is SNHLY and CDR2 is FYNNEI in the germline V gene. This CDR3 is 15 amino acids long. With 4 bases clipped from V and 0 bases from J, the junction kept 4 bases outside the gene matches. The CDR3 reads CASSVSSGGSYEQYF. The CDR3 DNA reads TGTGCCAGCAGTGTTAGTAGCGGGGGCTCCTACGAGCAGTACTTC.

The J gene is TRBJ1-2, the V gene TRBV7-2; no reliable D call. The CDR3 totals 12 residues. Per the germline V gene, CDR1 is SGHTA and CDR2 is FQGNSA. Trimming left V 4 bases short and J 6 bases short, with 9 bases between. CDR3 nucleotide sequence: TGTGCCAGCAGCTCCCACATGGATGGCTACACCTTC. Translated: CASSSHMDGYTF.

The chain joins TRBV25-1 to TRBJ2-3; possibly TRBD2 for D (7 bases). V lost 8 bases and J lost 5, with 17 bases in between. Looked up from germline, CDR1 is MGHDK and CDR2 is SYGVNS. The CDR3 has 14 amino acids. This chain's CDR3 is CASSSWGGGDTQYF. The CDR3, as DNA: TGTGCCAGCTCCTCTTGGGGAGGGGGAGATACGCAGTATTTT.

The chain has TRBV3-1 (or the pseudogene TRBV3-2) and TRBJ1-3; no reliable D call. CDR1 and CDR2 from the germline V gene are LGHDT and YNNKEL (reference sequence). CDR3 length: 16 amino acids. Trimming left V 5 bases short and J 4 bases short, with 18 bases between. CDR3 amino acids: CASSATPGSSGNTIYF. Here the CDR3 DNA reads TGTGCCAGCAGCGCGACCCCCGGGTCTTCCGGAAACACCATATATTTT.